This T cell receptor beta chain was sequenced in a study of regulatory T cells in long-lasting Graves disease. The sample holds a few counts of this clonotype. The authors built TCR beta libraries using iRepertoire HTBI primers and Arm-PCR of CDR3 regions. A single record per CDR3 protein comes from TCRdb applying MiXCR to the multiplex PCR reads. Of 350,000 to 500,000 distinct CDR3 sequences in the sample, approximately 22% are singletons; the top ten hold approximately 15%. Noted time point: persistent/refractory GD, antithyroid drugs over 5 years with positive TRAb. RNA from PBMCs was the source of the TCR library. V was trimmed by 3 bases and J by 2 bases, leaving 11 bases between them. Germline values: CDR1 SGDLS, CDR2 YYNGEE. This CDR3 is 15 amino acids long.

The chain uses TRBV9 and TRBJ1-4; a weak D match, TRBD1 (5 bases). The receptor comes from a female donor with Graves disease. The material sequenced was peripheral blood mononuclear cells (PBMCs), taken when the disease was refractory, from a patient treated with antithyroid drugs. The CDR3 is CASSGEGTTNEKLFF. Written as DNA, the CDR3 is TGTGCCAGCAGCGGAGAGGGGACTACTAATGAAAAACTGTTTTTT. Variable domain in full (rest from reference TRBV9 and TRBJ1-4): DSGVTQTPKHLITATGQRVTLRCSPRSGDLSVYWYQQSLDQGLQFLIQYYNGEERAKGNILERFSAQQFPDLHSELNLSSLELGDSALYFCASSGEGTTNEKLFFGSGTQLSVL.